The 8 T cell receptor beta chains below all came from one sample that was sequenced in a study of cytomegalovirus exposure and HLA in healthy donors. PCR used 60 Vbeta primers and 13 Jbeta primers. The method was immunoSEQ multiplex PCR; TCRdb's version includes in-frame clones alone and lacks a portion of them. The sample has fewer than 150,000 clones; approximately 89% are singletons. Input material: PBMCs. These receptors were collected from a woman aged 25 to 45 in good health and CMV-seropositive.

Here the CDR3 reads CASSFLDSRFYGYTF. CDR3 coding DNA: TGTGCCAGCAGTTTTTTGGATTCCAGGTTCTATGGCTACACCTTC. The V and J genes are TRBV28 and TRBJ1-2; no definite D call. Per the germline V gene, CDR1 is MDHEN and CDR2 is SYDVKM. This CDR3 is built from 15 residues. Trimming stripped 3 bases from V and 4 bases from J, with 15 bases between.

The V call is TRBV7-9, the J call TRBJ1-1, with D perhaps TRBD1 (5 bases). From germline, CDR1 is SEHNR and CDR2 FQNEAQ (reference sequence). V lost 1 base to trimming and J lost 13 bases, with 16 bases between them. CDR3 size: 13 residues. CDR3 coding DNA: TGTGCCAGCAGCTTAGGCGAGGTGGTAAGGGGTTTCTTT. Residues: CASSLGEVVRGFF.

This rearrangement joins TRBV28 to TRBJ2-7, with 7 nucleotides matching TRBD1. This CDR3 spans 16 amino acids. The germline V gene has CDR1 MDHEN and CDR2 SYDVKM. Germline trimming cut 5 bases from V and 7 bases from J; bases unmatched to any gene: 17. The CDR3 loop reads CASSPWGTDASREQYF. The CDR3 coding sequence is TGTGCCAGCAGTCCCTGGGGGACAGACGCCTCTCGGGAGCAGTACTTC.

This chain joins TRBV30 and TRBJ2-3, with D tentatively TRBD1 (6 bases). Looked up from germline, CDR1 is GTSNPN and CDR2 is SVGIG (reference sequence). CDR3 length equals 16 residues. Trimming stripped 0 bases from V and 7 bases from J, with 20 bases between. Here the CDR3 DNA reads TGTGCCTGGAGTGTATGGGCAGGGGCTACACAAAATACGCAGTATTTT. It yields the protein CAWSVWAGATQNTQYF.

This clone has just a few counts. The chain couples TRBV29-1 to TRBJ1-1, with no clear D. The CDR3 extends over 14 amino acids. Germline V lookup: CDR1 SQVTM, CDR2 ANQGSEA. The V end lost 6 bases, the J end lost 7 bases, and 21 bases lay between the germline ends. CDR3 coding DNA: TGCAGCGTAAGCCCTCTCCTAACGAGCGGTGAAGCTTTCTTT. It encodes CSVSPLLTSGEAFF.

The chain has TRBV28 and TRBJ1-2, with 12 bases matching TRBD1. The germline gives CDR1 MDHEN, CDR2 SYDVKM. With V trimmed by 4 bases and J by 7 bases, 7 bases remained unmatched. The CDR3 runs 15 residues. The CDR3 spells CASSSPGQGAGGYTF. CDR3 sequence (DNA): TGTGCCAGCAGTTCCCCGGGACAGGGGGCAGGTGGCTACACCTTC.

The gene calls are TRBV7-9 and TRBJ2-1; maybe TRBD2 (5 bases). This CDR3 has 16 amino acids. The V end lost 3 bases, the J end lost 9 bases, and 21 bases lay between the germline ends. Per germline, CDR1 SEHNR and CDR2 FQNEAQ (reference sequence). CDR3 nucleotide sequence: TGTGCCAGCAGCTTTCGTGGAGGAGGTGGCGAGGGTGAGCAGTTCTTC. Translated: CASSFRGGGGEGEQFF.

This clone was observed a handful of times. CDR3 residues: CASSLALAGEQYF. CDR3 DNA: TGCGCCAGCAGCCTGGCCCTAGCGGGGGAGCAGTACTTC. The chain recombines TRBV5-1 with TRBJ2-7, with 9 nucleotides matching TRBD2. Germline assignment: CDR1 SGHRS and CDR2 YFSETQ. This CDR3 has 13 amino acids. The junction had 6 bases not matched to a gene; V was cut back by 4 bases and J by 7 bases.